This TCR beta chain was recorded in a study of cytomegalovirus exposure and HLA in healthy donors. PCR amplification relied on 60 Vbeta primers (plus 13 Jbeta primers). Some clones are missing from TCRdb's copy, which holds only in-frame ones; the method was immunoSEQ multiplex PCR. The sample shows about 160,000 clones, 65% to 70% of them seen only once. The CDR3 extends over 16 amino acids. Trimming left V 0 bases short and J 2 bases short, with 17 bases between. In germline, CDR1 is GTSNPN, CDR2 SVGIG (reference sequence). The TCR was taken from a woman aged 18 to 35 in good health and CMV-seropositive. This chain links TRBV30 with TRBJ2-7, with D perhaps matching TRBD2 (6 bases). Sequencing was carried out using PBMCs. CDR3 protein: CAWSVRGSNIPYEQYF. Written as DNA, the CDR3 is TGTGCCTGGAGTGTCCGGGGGAGTAATATCCCCTACGAGCAGTACTTC.